The entry that follows covers one TCR beta chain sequence. CDR3 length: 15 amino acids. V lost 2 bases to trimming and J lost 5 bases, with 13 bases between them. Germline V gene data show CDR1 as SNHLY and CDR2 as FYNNEI. Authors' processing steps: For nucleated cells, counts were estimated from reference gene primer amplification. Libraries were prepared by immunoSEQ multiplex PCR; TCRdb keeps only in-frame clonotypes and omits some of them. V and J calls and clone size are as listed in that table; D and trimming were resolved from the DNA. The table lists tens of thousands of clones, about nine tenths of them singletons. The sample is drawn from a study of blood T cell repertoires in COVID-19. Turning to the study itself: Acute and convalescent COVID-19 samples came from the United States, Italy and Spain. In each case, the material was cDNA or gDNA derived from T cells, B-cell-depleted T cells, or PBMCs.

The TCR comes from a woman aged 65 to 85 with acute or convalescent COVID-19. The material sequenced was peripheral blood. The J gene is TRBJ1-5, the V gene TRBV2, with D hard to call. Written as DNA, the CDR3 is TGTGCCAGCAGTGAAATGCAGGCTTCTTATCAGCCCCAGCATTTT. It is translated as CASSEMQASYQPQHF. The variable domain in full, with the rest retrieved from reference TRBV2 and TRBJ1-5, is EPEVTQTPSHQVTQMGQEVILRCVPISNHLYFYWYRQILGQKVEFLVSFYNNEISEKSEIFDDQFSVERPDGSNFTLKIRSTKLEDSAMYFCASSEMQASYQPQHFGDGTRLSIL.